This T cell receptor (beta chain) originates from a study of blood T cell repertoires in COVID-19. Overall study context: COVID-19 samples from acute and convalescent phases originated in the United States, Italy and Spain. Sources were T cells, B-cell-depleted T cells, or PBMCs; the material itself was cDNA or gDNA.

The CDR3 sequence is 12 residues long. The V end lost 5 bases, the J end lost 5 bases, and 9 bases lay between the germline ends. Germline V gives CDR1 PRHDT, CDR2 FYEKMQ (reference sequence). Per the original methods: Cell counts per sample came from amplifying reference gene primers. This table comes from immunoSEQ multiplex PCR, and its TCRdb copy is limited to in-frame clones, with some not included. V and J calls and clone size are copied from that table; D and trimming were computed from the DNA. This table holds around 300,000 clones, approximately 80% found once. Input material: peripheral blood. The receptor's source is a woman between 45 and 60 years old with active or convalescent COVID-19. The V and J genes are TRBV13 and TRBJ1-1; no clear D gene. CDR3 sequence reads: CASSRHETEAFF. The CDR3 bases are TGTGCCAGCAGCCGACACGAAACTGAAGCTTTCTTT.